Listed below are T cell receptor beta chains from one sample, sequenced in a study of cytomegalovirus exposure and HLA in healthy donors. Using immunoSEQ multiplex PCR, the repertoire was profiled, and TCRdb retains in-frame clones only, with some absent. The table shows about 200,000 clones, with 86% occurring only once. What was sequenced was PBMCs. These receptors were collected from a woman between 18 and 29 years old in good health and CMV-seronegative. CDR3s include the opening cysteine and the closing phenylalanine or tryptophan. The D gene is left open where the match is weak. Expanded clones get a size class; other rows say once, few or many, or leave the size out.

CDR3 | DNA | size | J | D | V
CASSAGGHTEAFF | TGTGCCAGCAGCGCAGGGGGGCACACTGAAGCTTTCTTT | . | TRBJ1-1 | TRBD1 | TRBV5-4
CASSLNTGPDTQYF | TGTGCCAGCAGCTTGAATACAGGGCCAGATACGCAGTATTTT | . | TRBJ2-3 | . | TRBV7-9
CASSQPGLRNEQFF | TGTGCCAGCAGCCAGCCGGGACTGAGGAATGAGCAGTTCTTC | . | TRBJ2-1 | . | TRBV4-2
CASSVGPDRAYEQYF | TGTGCCAGCAGCGTAGGCCCAGACAGGGCCTACGAGCAGTACTTC | . | TRBJ2-7 | TRBD1 | TRBV9
CAWSGGGVNYEQYF | TGTGCCTGGAGCGGAGGGGGGGTGAACTACGAGCAGTACTTC | . | TRBJ2-7 | . | TRBV30
CASSVRQREQFF | TGTGCCAGCAGCGTAAGACAGCGTGAGCAGTTCTTC | . | TRBJ2-1 | . | TRBV9
CASIDSSGGRNEQFF | TGTGCCAGCATCGACTCCTCGGGAGGGCGAAATGAGCAGTTCTTC | . | TRBJ2-1 | TRBD2 | TRBV7-9
CASSSPIGLAGGYEQYF | TGTGCCAGCAGTTCACCCATCGGACTAGCGGGAGGCTACGAGCAGTACTTC | . | TRBJ2-7 | TRBD2 | TRBV27
CASSQRDIHNQPQHF | TGTGCCAGCAGCCAGCGGGACATTCACAATCAGCCCCAGCATTTT | . | TRBJ1-5 | . | TRBV5-4
CASSLSGENNEQFF | TGTGCCAGCAGCCTTAGCGGGGAGAACAATGAGCAGTTCTTC | . | TRBJ2-1 | TRBD2 | TRBV6-4
CASRIGGGYGYTF | TGTGCCAGCAGAATTGGGGGGGGCTATGGCTACACCTTC | . | TRBJ1-2 | . | TRBV2
CASSQENGPNQPQHF | TGCGCCAGCAGCCAAGAGAACGGTCCCAATCAGCCCCAGCATTTT | . | TRBJ1-5 | . | TRBV4-1
CATSRGHGYGYTF | TGTGCCACCAGCAGAGGCCACGGCTATGGCTACACCTTC | . | TRBJ1-2 | . | TRBV15
CASSLRTETYEQYF | TGTGCCAGCAGCTTACGGACAGAGACCTACGAGCAGTACTTC | . | TRBJ2-7 | . | TRBV7-2
CASSQGPGQSYEQYF | TGTGCCAGCAGCCAAGGACCGGGACAGTCCTACGAGCAGTACTTC | once | TRBJ2-7 | TRBD1 | TRBV4-2
CATQYSIVRTGDYGYTF | TGTGCCACCCAATATTCCATTGTACGGACAGGGGACTATGGCTACACCTTC | . | TRBJ1-2 | TRBD1 | TRBV19
CASSYADQDSGNTIYF | TGTGCCAGCAGTTACGCCGACCAGGACTCTGGAAACACCATATATTTT | . | TRBJ1-3 | . | TRBV6-6
CASRPNYLFSYNEQFF | TGTGCCAGCAGACCAAACTACCTTTTCTCCTACAATGAGCAGTTCTTC | . | TRBJ2-1 | . | TRBV7-9
CASSFAGTDMRYTEAFF | TGTGCCAGTAGTTTTGCCGGGACAGACATGAGGTACACTGAAGCTTTCTTT | . | TRBJ1-1 | TRBD1 | TRBV19
CASSPPTGGYTDTQYF | TGTGCCAGCTCACCCCCGACAGGGGGCTACACAGATACGCAGTATTTT | . | TRBJ2-3 | TRBD1 | TRBV18
CATSPQYTGELFF | TGTGCCACCAGCCCGCAGTACACCGGGGAGCTGTTTTTT | . | TRBJ2-2 | . | TRBV15
CASSPRDRATYEQYF | TGTGCCAGTAGTCCGAGGGACAGGGCCACCTACGAGCAGTACTTC | few | TRBJ2-7 | TRBD1 | TRBV19
CASSLDVGWSGSPLHF | TGTGCCAGCAGCTTGGATGTGGGTTGGTCAGGTTCACCCCTCCACTTT | . | TRBJ1-6 | . | TRBV5-4
CSVDQRGIETQYF | TGCAGCGTTGATCAAAGGGGCATCGAGACCCAGTACTTC | . | TRBJ2-5 | . | TRBV29-1
CASSGDQTGVVTGELFF | TGTGCCAGCAGTGGGGACCAAACAGGGGTTGTCACCGGGGAGCTGTTTTTT | once | TRBJ2-2 | TRBD1 | TRBV6-1
CASGKRGSYEQYF | TGTGCCAGTGGCAAACGCGGCTCCTACGAGCAGTACTTC | . | TRBJ2-7 | . | TRBV19
CASSTQGSRWQGITGELFF | TGTGCCAGTAGTACACAGGGGTCTCGTTGGCAGGGAATCACCGGGGAGCTGTTTTTT | . | TRBJ2-2 | TRBD1 | TRBV19
CASTPDSGSYEQYF | TGCGCCAGCACCCCGGACAGTGGCTCCTACGAGCAGTACTTC | . | TRBJ2-7 | . | TRBV5-1
CATGQGTNTGELFF | TGTGCCACCGGACAGGGTACAAACACCGGGGAGCTGTTTTTT | . | TRBJ2-2 | TRBD1 | TRBV11-2
CASSLFSGDRAVLYEQYF | TGTGCCAGCAGCCTTTTTTCCGGGGACAGGGCAGTTCTTTACGAGCAGTACTTC | . | TRBJ2-7 | TRBD1 | TRBV7-9
CAVQAGNGQPQHF | TGTGCCGTCCAGGCGGGAAATGGTCAGCCCCAGCATTTT | . | TRBJ1-5 | . | TRBV6-1
CASSLVSRGADTQYF | TGCGCCAGCAGCTTGGTTAGCCGTGGCGCAGATACGCAGTATTTT | . | TRBJ2-3 | . | TRBV5-1
CASSDTGTGFTEAFF | TGTGCCAGCAGTGACACCGGGACAGGGTTCACTGAAGCTTTCTTT | . | TRBJ1-1 | TRBD1 | TRBV6-4
CATRTGVNYGYTF | TGTGCCACCCGGACAGGGGTTAACTATGGCTACACCTTC | . | TRBJ1-2 | TRBD1 | TRBV10-3
CASTLWAGVSNQPQHF | TGTGCCAGTACCCTATGGGCAGGCGTTTCCAATCAGCCCCAGCATTTT | once | TRBJ1-5 | . | TRBV19
CASSLGGTSGRAYSDTQYF | TGTGCCAGCAGCTTAGGCGGGACTAGCGGGAGGGCTTATTCAGATACGCAGTATTTT | . | TRBJ2-3 | TRBD2 | TRBV7-6
CASSQGSGDGYTF | TGCGCCAGCAGCCAAGGTTCGGGGGATGGCTACACCTTC | . | TRBJ1-2 | . | TRBV4-1
CASMSWTNTEAFF | TGTGCCAGCATGTCCTGGACAAACACTGAAGCTTTCTTT | . | TRBJ1-1 | . | TRBV2
CASSLGAGVNEKLFF | TGTGCCAGCAGTTTAGGGGCAGGAGTTAATGAAAAACTGTTTTTT | . | TRBJ1-4 | . | TRBV28
CASKPGGEYGYTF | TGTGCCAGCAAACCCGGGGGGGAATATGGCTACACCTTC | few | TRBJ1-2 | . | TRBV6-5
CASSPALNMGGEEKLFF | TGTGCCAGCAGCCCTGCCTTAAACATGGGGGGAGAAGAAAAACTGTTTTTT | . | TRBJ1-4 | . | TRBV7-8
CAWSATRGGYTF | TGTGCCTGGAGTGCAACCAGGGGTGGCTACACCTTC | . | TRBJ1-2 | . | TRBV30
CASSLGAGSYGYTF | TGTGCCAGCAGTTTAGGGGCCGGGTCCTATGGCTACACCTTC | . | TRBJ1-2 | . | TRBV27
CSVLEVRPPYEQYF | TGCAGCGTCCTCGAGGTCAGACCTCCCTACGAGCAGTACTTC | . | TRBJ2-7 | . | TRBV29-1
CASSPRSGGGPGLPDTQYF | TGTGCCAGCAGCCCCCGTAGTGGGGGAGGGCCGGGCCTTCCAGATACGCAGTATTTT | . | TRBJ2-3 | TRBD2 | TRBV7-8
CASSLNWSGNQPQHF | TGTGCCAGCAGCTTAAATTGGAGCGGCAATCAGCCCCAGCATTTT | once | TRBJ1-5 | . | TRBV13
CASSPGTAPTYGYTF | TGTGCCAGCAGCCCGGGGACAGCCCCTACCTATGGCTACACCTTC | once | TRBJ1-2 | TRBD1 | TRBV7-8
CASSQAGGPAQPQHF | TGTGCCAGCAGCCAGGCGGGCGGACCAGCTCAGCCCCAGCATTTT | . | TRBJ1-5 | . | TRBV7-6
CASSPGTSGAKNIQYF | TGTGCCAGCAGTCCCGGGACTAGCGGCGCCAAAAACATTCAGTACTTC | . | TRBJ2-4 | TRBD2 | TRBV2
CASSGAWGGTEAFF | TGTGCCAGCAGCGGGGCTTGGGGGGGCACTGAAGCTTTCTTT | . | TRBJ1-1 | . | TRBV9
CASRRGEISPLHF | TGTGCCAGCCGGAGGGGAGAAATTTCACCCCTCCACTTT | . | TRBJ1-6 | . | TRBV7-9
CASTGDRGPPTGELFF | TGTGCCAGCACTGGGGACAGGGGTCCACCCACCGGGGAGCTGTTTTTT | . | TRBJ2-2 | TRBD1 | TRBV9
CASNKAGFGGNQPQHF | TGTGCCAGCAACAAAGCGGGGTTCGGCGGCAATCAGCCCCAGCATTTT | . | TRBJ1-5 | . | TRBV27